Shown below are 30 T cell receptor beta chains from a single sample sequenced in a study of blood T cell repertoires in COVID-19. The assay was immunoSEQ multiplex PCR, and TCRdb's table has in-frame clones only and misses some. The repertoire holds around 130,000 clones, 75% to 85% seen once, with about 3.2% in the top ten. The sample was peripheral blood. The source is a man in his forties or fifties with acute or convalescent COVID-19.

The CDR3 DNA follows: TGTGCTAGTGTCAAACAGACTATGAACACTGAAGCTTTCTTT. Translation: CASVKQTMNTEAFF. The J gene is TRBJ1-1, the V gene TRBV12-5; D is ambiguous. This CDR3 region has 14 residues. Between the trimmed V and J ends, which lost 7 bases and 0 bases, there was a span of 12 bases. Germline CDR1 LGHNT, CDR2 FRNRAP.

The V gene is TRBV28, the J gene TRBJ1-5, with 9 bases identical to TRBD1. The CDR3 totals 16 residues. Trimming took 2 bases from V and 10 from J; bases not matched to a gene: 12. The germline CDR1 and CDR2 sequences are MDHEN and SYDVKM. Here the CDR3 reads CASSLKRGQGFGPQHF. The CDR3 DNA reads TGTGCCAGCAGTTTAAAGAGGGGACAGGGTTTCGGCCCCCAGCATTTT. The full variable domain, with the rest looked up from reference TRBV28 and TRBJ1-5, is DVKVTQSSRYLVKRTGEKVFLECVQDMDHENMFWYRQDPGLGLRLIYFSYDVKMKEKGDIPEGYSVSREKKERFSLILESASTNQTSMYLCASSLKRGQGFGPQHFGDGTRLSIL.

V and J are TRBV6-4 and TRBJ1-2, with D tentatively TRBD1 (6 bases). The CDR3 totals 15 residues. Trimming cost V 0 bases and J 3 bases, with 11 bases left between them. Per germline, CDR1 MRHNA and CDR2 SNTAGT. The chain's CDR3 is CASSDSRQGYYGYTF. The CDR3 bases are TGTGCCAGCAGTGACTCGAGGCAGGGGTACTATGGCTACACCTTC.

The chain uses TRBV29-1 and TRBJ1-1; 9 bases are a match to TRBD1. Trimming took 4 bases from V and 3 from J; bases not matched to a gene: 0. This CDR3 has 12 residues. The germline V gene has CDR1 SQVTM and CDR2 ANQGSEA. DNA for the CDR3: TGCAGCGTTGGGGACAGGGACACTGAAGCTTTCTTT. It yields the protein CSVGDRDTEAFF.

The chain uses TRBV29-1 and TRBJ1-2, with 10 bases fitting TRBD1. This CDR3 is 16 amino acids long. The ends lost 5 bases at V and 4 bases at J; junction bases unmatched: 13. Germline V gene data show CDR1 as SQVTM and CDR2 as ANQGSEA. CDR3 nucleotide sequence: TGCAGCGTTACTGCCGGGACAGGGGCTAGATTCTATGGCTACACCTTC. Protein sequence: CSVTAGTGARFYGYTF.

The chain recombines TRBV3-1 (or the pseudogene TRBV3-2) with TRBJ1-4; D is unresolved. Trimming shortened V by 1 base and J by 4 bases, and 10 bases separated the two germline ends. The CDR3 extends over 15 amino acids. Germline assignment: CDR1 LGHDT and CDR2 YNNKEL (reference sequence). CDR3 region: CASSQAGSGNEKLFF. The CDR3 DNA sequence: TGTGCCAGCAGCCAAGCGGGGTCGGGTAATGAAAAACTGTTTTTT.

V and J are TRBV18 and TRBJ2-7; 11 bases line up with TRBD1. The CDR3 sequence is 14 residues long. Germline V lookup: CDR1 KGHSH, CDR2 LQKENI. Losses at the gene ends were 3 bases for V and 6 bases for J; bases not matched to a gene: 4. CDR3 in amino acids: CASSPGTGGSEQYF. In nucleotides, the CDR3 is TGTGCCAGCTCACCCGGGACAGGGGGGAGCGAGCAGTACTTC.

This clone was seen more than once but under ten times. This chain uses TRBV6-1 with TRBJ1-6; D call uncertain. Germline-derived CDR1 and CDR2 are MNHNS and SASEGT. This CDR3 has 12 residues. The ends were cut back, 0 bases at V and 10 bases at J, with 4 bases in the middle. CDR3 protein: CASSEAASPLHF. In DNA form, the CDR3 reads TGTGCCAGCAGTGAAGCGGCATCACCCCTCCACTTT.

The V call is TRBV28, the J call TRBJ1-5; D ambiguous. The germline V gene encodes CDR1 MDHEN and CDR2 SYDVKM. The length of the CDR3 is 13 residues. V was cut by 6 bases and J by 7 bases, with 13 bases left in between. In DNA form, the CDR3 reads TGTGCCAGCAGAGTACAAGTGCGGCAGCCCCAGCATTTT. Translated, it gives CASRVQVRQPQHF.

This chain links TRBV7-3 with TRBJ2-5, with D perhaps matching TRBD1 (6 bases). The CDR3 spans 13 residues. Germline V lookup: CDR1 SGHTA, CDR2 FQGTGA. Trimming shortened V by 5 bases and J by 3 bases, and 10 bases separated the two germline ends. CDR3 residues: CASSRYREETQYF. CDR3 sequence (DNA): TGTGCCAGCAGCCGGTACAGGGAAGAGACCCAGTACTTC.

This sequence joins TRBV18 and TRBJ2-7; 12 nucleotides align to TRBD1. From germline, CDR1 is KGHSH and CDR2 LQKENI. The ends lost 1 base at V and 3 bases at J; junction bases unmatched: 1. This CDR3 comprises 15 residues. CDR3 bases: TGTGCCAGCTCACCACGGGACAGGGGGCTCTACGAGCAGTACTTC. Translating gives CASSPRDRGLYEQYF. The variable domain in full, with the rest retrieved from reference TRBV18 and TRBJ2-7, is NAGVMQNPRHLVRRRGQEARLRCSPMKGHSHVYWYRQLPEEGLKFMVYLQKENIIDESGMPKERFSAEFPKEGPSILRIQQVVRGDSAAYFCASSPRDRGLYEQYFGPGTRLTVT.

This chain connects TRBV28 to TRBJ2-7, with a tentative D call TRBD1 (5 bases). Trimming took off 1 base at V and 5 bases at J, with 21 bases between the two ends. This CDR3 has 17 amino acids. Per the germline V gene, CDR1 is MDHEN and CDR2 is SYDVKM. The CDR3 bases are TGTGCCAGCAGTTTATTCGGCCCCCAGGGTAAGGGTCACGAGCAGTACTTC. Amino acids: CASSLFGPQGKGHEQYF.

Written as DNA, the CDR3 is TGCGCCAGCAGCCCCTCTAGCGGGGGGGCAAATGAGCAGTTCTTC. Protein: CASSPSSGGANEQFF. The chain recombines TRBV10-1 with TRBJ2-1, with 12 bases identical to TRBD2. The V gene's germline CDR1 is WNHNN and CDR2 SYGVQD (reference sequence). With V trimmed by 6 bases and J by 7 bases, 7 bases remained unmatched. CDR3 length equals 15 residues.

This rearrangement joins TRBV7-6 to TRBJ1-5, with D perhaps TRBD1 (6 bases). Trimming took 0 bases from V and 0 from J, leaving 12 bases between them. Germline CDR1 SGHVS, CDR2 FNYEAQ. This CDR3 comprises 17 residues. CDR3 sequence (DNA): TGTGCCAGCAGCTTAGCGCTCGACAGGTATAGCAATCAGCCCCAGCATTTT. Translated: CASSLALDRYSNQPQHF. The full variable domain, its missing parts supplied by reference TRBV7-6 and TRBJ1-5, is GAGVSQSPRYKVTKRGQDVALRCDPISGHVSLYWYRQALGQGPEFLTYFNYEAQQDKSGLPNDRFSAERPEGSISTLTIQRTEQRDSAMYRCASSLALDRYSNQPQHFGDGTRLSIL.

This chain links TRBV11-3 with TRBJ2-7; D uncertain. Germline CDR1 is SGHNT and CDR2 is YENEEA. Trimming shortened V by 3 bases and J by 1 base, and 10 bases separated the two germline ends. This CDR3 region has 14 residues. For the CDR3, the DNA is TGTGCCAGCAGCTTGGCAGAGACTTCCTACGAGCAGTACTTC. Its translation is CASSLAETSYEQYF.

J is TRBJ1-2 and V is TRBV5-6; D may be TRBD1 (5 bases). V shed 0 bases and J shed 6 bases, with 15 bases lying between them. Germline lookup yields CDR1 SGHDT and CDR2 YYEEEE. The CDR3 has 15 residues. The CDR3 bases are TGTGCCAGCAGCTTGGGTTCGCACAGGAGAAATGGCTACACCTTC. Protein product: CASSLGSHRRNGYTF.

The rearrangement joins TRBV10-2 to TRBJ2-2; 7 bases agree with TRBD1. With V trimmed by 5 bases and J by 2 bases, 8 bases remained unmatched. The CDR3 totals 16 residues. CDR1 and CDR2 (germline): WSHSY, SAAADI. The CDR3 protein is CASSWLDRANTGELFF. CDR3 in DNA: TGCGCCAGCAGTTGGCTCGACAGGGCTAACACCGGGGAGCTGTTTTTT.

The genes are TRBV5-1 and TRBJ2-7; 13 positions match TRBD2. Trimming cost V 4 bases and J 6 bases; bases outside gene matches: 10. From germline, CDR1 is SGHRS and CDR2 YFSETQ. There are 16 residues in the CDR3. The CDR3 region is CASSPRLAGGSGEQYF. The DNA of the CDR3 is TGCGCCAGCAGCCCAAGACTAGCGGGAGGCTCCGGCGAGCAGTACTTC. Using reference TRBV5-1 and TRBJ2-7 for the parts outside the CDR3, the full variable domain is KAGVTQTPRYLIKTRGQQVTLSCSPISGHRSVSWYQQTPGQGLQFLFEYFSETQRNKGNFPGRFSGRQFSNSRSEMNVSTLELGDSALYLCASSPRLAGGSGEQYFGPGTRLTVT.

The chain uses TRBV7-9 and TRBJ2-7; 8 bases match TRBD1. Germline V gene data show CDR1 as SEHNR and CDR2 as FQNEAQ (reference sequence). The CDR3 loop spans 14 amino acids. Losses at the gene ends were 5 bases for V and 2 bases for J; bases not matched to a gene: 5. CDR3 sequence: CASSTPGQAYEQYF. In nucleotides, the CDR3 is TGTGCCAGCAGCACACCGGGACAGGCCTACGAGCAGTACTTC.

The chain is built from TRBV24-1 and TRBJ2-3; 11 nucleotides match TRBD2. V lost 5 bases, J lost 6 bases, and 6 bases stayed unmatched. CDR3 length: 15 residues. The germline CDR1 and CDR2 sequences are KGHDR and SFDVKD. The CDR3 DNA reads as TGTGCCACCAGTGCGCAGGGACTAGCGGTTGATACGCAGTATTTT. Amino acid sequence: CATSAQGLAVDTQYF.

The genes are TRBV5-8 and TRBJ2-1; D is ambiguous. CDR1 is SGHTS and CDR2 is YDEGEE in the germline V gene. This CDR3 comprises 14 residues. V lost 0 bases, J lost 6 bases, and 10 bases lay in between. The CDR3 is CASSLVLSSNEQFF. CDR3 coding DNA: TGTGCCAGCAGCTTGGTACTCTCTTCCAATGAGCAGTTCTTC.

The chain recombines TRBV7-2 with TRBJ2-3; D is perhaps TRBD1 (6 bases). Germline V gene data show CDR1 as SGHTA and CDR2 as FQGNSA. This CDR3 comprises 18 residues. Trimming pared 5 bases from V and 1 base from J, leaving 22 bases between. Here the CDR3 reads CASSLGHFGIGGTDTQYF. DNA of the CDR3: TGTGCCAGCAGCCTGGGACACTTCGGCATCGGAGGCACAGATACGCAGTATTTT.

J is TRBJ1-1 and V is TRBV16; 7 bases fit TRBD1. CDR1 KGHSY and CDR2 FQNENV come from the germline V gene. The CDR3 has 16 residues. V shed 4 bases and J 5 bases; nucleotides not matched to a gene: 13. The CDR3 sequence: CASSLRLDRVGTEAFF. The CDR3 nucleotides read TGTGCCAGCAGCCTCCGACTCGACAGGGTAGGGACTGAAGCTTTCTTT.

This clone showed up just a few times. This chain connects TRBV7-9 to TRBJ1-1; D ambiguous. V was clipped by 10 bases and J by 3 bases, with 15 bases between them. CDR3 length: 13 amino acids. The germline gives CDR1 SEHNR, CDR2 FQNEAQ (reference sequence). The CDR3 DNA reads TGTGCCACACCTCAGAGAGGTGACACTGAAGCTTTCTTT. Encoded protein: CATPQRGDTEAFF. The whole variable domain, remainder taken from reference TRBV7-9 and TRBJ1-1, is DTGVSQNPRHKITKRGQNVTFRCDPISEHNRLYWYRQTLGQGPEFLTYFQNEAQLEKSRLLSDRFSAERPKGSFSTLEIQRTEQGDSAMYLCATPQRGDTEAFFGQGTRLTVV.

This chain connects TRBV2 to TRBJ2-2; 7 bases fit TRBD1. V gave up 5 bases and J gave up 0 bases; unmatched junction bases: 6. The CDR3 sequence is 16 residues long. The V gene's germline CDR1 is SNHLY and CDR2 FYNNEI. For the CDR3, the DNA is TGTGCCAGCAGTCTATCCGGGACAGCGAACACCGGGGAGCTGTTTTTT. Residues: CASSLSGTANTGELFF.

V gene TRBV6-1 combines with J gene TRBJ2-1; 9 positions match TRBD2. J was trimmed by 2 bases and V by 3 bases; bases with no gene match: 8. The CDR3 sequence is 17 residues long. The germline gives CDR1 MNHNS, CDR2 SASEGT. The CDR3 region has the DNA TGTGCCAGCAGTGAGCTCTTAGCGGGGGACCCCTACAATGAGCAGTTCTTC. This encodes CASSELLAGDPYNEQFF.

The rearrangement links TRBV20-1 to TRBJ2-7; 7 positions agree with TRBD2. With 3 bases clipped from V and 3 bases from J, the junction kept 8 bases outside the gene matches. CDR3 length: 14 residues. Germline CDR1 DFQATT, CDR2 SNEGSKA (reference sequence). CDR3 sequence reads: CSASPASGHYEQYF. Written as DNA, the CDR3 is TGCAGTGCTAGTCCGGCTAGCGGCCACTACGAGCAGTACTTC.

This clone has more than one count but fewer than ten. The rearrangement joins TRBV10-3 to TRBJ1-5, with 9 bases matching TRBD1. This CDR3 spans 15 amino acids. The ends lost 3 bases at V and 5 bases at J; junction bases unmatched: 5. Per the germline V gene, CDR1 is ENHRY and CDR2 is SYGVKD. CDR3 sequence: CAISDGTGKDQPQHF. The CDR3 DNA reads as TGTGCCATCAGTGATGGGACAGGGAAGGATCAGCCCCAGCATTTT.

The chain carries TRBV6-6 and TRBJ2-5, with a weak D call TRBD2 (5 bases). The V gene lost 0 bases and the J gene lost 3 bases, with 8 bases spanning the gap. The germline CDR1 and CDR2 sequences are MNHNY and SVGAGI (reference sequence). The CDR3 has 14 residues. CDR3 nucleotides: TGTGCCAGCAGTTACTCTAGCGCCGAAGAGACCCAGTACTTC. The encoded protein is CASSYSSAEETQYF.

This clone was seen a single time. V is TRBV6-6 and J is TRBJ1-1; 7 nucleotides line up with TRBD1. The V segment lost 7 bases and the J segment 4 bases; nucleotides outside the gene matches: 9. CDR3 length: 14 residues. Germline V CDR1 and CDR2: MNHNY, SVGAGI (reference sequence). The CDR3 loop is CASIPRGTITEAFF. CDR3 nucleotides: TGTGCCAGCATCCCCAGGGGGACGATCACTGAAGCTTTCTTT.